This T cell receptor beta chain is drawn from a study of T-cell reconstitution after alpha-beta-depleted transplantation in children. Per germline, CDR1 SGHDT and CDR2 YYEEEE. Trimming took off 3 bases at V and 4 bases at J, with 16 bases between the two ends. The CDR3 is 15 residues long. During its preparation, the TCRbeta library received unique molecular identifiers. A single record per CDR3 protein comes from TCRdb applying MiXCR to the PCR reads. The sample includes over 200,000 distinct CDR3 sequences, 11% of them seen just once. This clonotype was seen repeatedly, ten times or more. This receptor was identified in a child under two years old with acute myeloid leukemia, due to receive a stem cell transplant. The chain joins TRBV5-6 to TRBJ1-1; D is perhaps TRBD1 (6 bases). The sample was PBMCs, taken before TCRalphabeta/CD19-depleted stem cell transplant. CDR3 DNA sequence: TGTGCCAGCAGCTATACAGGGCGGGGCGGCACTGAAGCTTTCTTT. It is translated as CASSYTGRGGTEAFF. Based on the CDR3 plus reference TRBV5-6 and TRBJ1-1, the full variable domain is DAGVTQSPTHLIKTRGQQVTLRCSPKSGHDTVSWYQQALGQGPQFIFQYYEEEERQRGNFPDRFSGHQFPNYSSELNVNALLLGDSALYLCASSYTGRGGTEAFFGQGTRLTVV.